This T cell receptor (beta chain) was captured in a study of blood T cell repertoires in COVID-19. Turning to the study itself: There were acute and convalescent COVID-19 samples, and they came from the United States, Italy and Spain. T cells, B-cell-depleted T cells, or PBMCs supplied cDNA or gDNA.

Measured with immunoSEQ multiplex PCR; TCRdb has only the in-frame clones, and not every one. The repertoire holds nearly 80,000 clones, with around 85% as singletons. Germline V gene lookup returns CDR1 LGHDT and CDR2 YNNKEL (reference sequence). The length of the CDR3 is 13 residues. Trimming shortened V by 0 bases and J by 9 bases, and 9 bases separated the two germline ends. The chain joins TRBV3-1 (or the pseudogene TRBV3-2) to TRBJ2-1; no clear D gene. This TCR derives from a woman aged 80 or older with active or convalescent COVID-19. Sequenced material: peripheral blood. CDR3 protein: CASSQDGDLEQFF. The DNA for the CDR3 is TGTGCCAGCAGCCAAGATGGAGATCTTGAGCAGTTCTTC.